These 3 T cell receptor beta chains were sequenced from one sample in a study of T-cell reconstitution after alpha-beta-depleted transplantation in children. Unique molecular identifiers were used to barcode this TCRbeta library. TCRdb passed the PCR reads through MiXCR, listing each CDR3 protein once. This table has approximately 290,000 distinct CDR3 sequences, roughly 10% appearing once. Source: peripheral blood, taken 180 days after TCRalphabeta/CD19-depleted stem cell transplant. The receptors here all came from a male patient aged 2-9 years who had a stem cell transplant for chronic granulomatous disease, so the T cells may come from the graft donor.

This clonotype was seen at least ten times. The chain couples TRBV10-3 to TRBJ2-3, with 9 bases identical to TRBD2. Trimming took 6 bases from V and 6 from J; bases not matched to a gene: 7. CDR3 size: 14 residues. Germline V lookup: CDR1 ENHRY, CDR2 SYGVKD. The DNA for the CDR3 is TGTGCCATCAGCTTGCGGGAGGGTTCGGATACGCAGTATTTT. It codes for CAISLREGSDTQYF.

This clonotype was observed many times. This rearrangement joins TRBV29-1 to TRBJ1-1; 7 bases fit TRBD1. The CDR3 covers 13 residues. In germline, CDR1 is SQVTM, CDR2 ANQGSEA. V gave up 5 bases and J gave up 4 bases; unmatched junction bases: 7. CDR3 sequence: CSVSTGASTEAFF. In DNA, the CDR3 is TGCAGCGTTTCCACAGGGGCCAGCACTGAAGCTTTCTTT. Full variable domain (remainder filled in from reference TRBV29-1 and TRBJ1-1): SAVISQKPSRDICQRGTSLTIQCQVDSQVTMMFWYRQQPGQSLTLIATANQGSEATYESGFVIDKFPISRPNLTFSTLTVSNMSPEDSSIYLCSVSTGASTEAFFGQGTRLTVV.

This clonotype was detected once. This may arise from a read error, as a much more abundant clone is one base away. The genes are TRBV10-3 and TRBJ2-5, with 7 bases fitting TRBD2. Germline loops: CDR1 ENHRY, CDR2 SYGVKD. The CDR3 has 13 amino acids. CDR3 DNA sequence: TGTGCCATCAGAGCGGGACTGCAAGAGACCCGGTACTTC. Protein sequence: CAIRAGLQETRYF.